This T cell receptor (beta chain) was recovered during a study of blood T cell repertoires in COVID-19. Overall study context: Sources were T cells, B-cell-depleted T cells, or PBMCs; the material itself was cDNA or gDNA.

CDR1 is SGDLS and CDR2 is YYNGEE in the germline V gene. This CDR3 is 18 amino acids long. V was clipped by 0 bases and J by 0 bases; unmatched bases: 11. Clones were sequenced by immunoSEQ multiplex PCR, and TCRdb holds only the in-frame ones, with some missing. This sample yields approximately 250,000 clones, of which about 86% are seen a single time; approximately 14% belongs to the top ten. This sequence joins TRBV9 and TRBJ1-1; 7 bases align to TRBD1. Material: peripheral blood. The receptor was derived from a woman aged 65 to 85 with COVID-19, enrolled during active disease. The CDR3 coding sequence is TGTGCCAGCAGCGTAGATCCCAGCACCGGGACAGTGAACACTGAAGCTTTCTTT. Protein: CASSVDPSTGTVNTEAFF.